The 19 T cell receptor beta chains below come from one sample, sequenced in a study of blood T cells in healthy people across ages. A second PCR, run for roughly 7 to 12 cycles, used a sample-barcoded 5' primer plus a J-beta primer mix. TCRdb reprocessed the 5' RACE reads via MiXCR and lists one record per CDR3 protein. The sample shows more than 650,000 distinct CDR3 sequences, roughly 24% of them seen only once. These data were likewise used in another study, on T cells of mothers and their children.

Sequenced sample: blood. These receptors were obtained from a boy aged 5-17 years in good health.

This clonotype was counted many times. This rearrangement joins TRBV29-1 to TRBJ2-5, with a tentative D call TRBD2 (6 bases). Germline CDR1 is SQVTM and CDR2 is ANQGSEA. Trimming took off 4 bases at V and 0 bases at J, with 9 bases between the two ends. The CDR3 runs to 13 residues. The CDR3 DNA is TGCAGCGTTGGGGACTGGGACCAAGAGACCCAGTACTTC. It specifies CSVGDWDQETQYF.

This clonotype has a handful of counts. The rearrangement joins TRBV18 to TRBJ1-4; D may be TRBD1 (5 bases). Germline V lookup: CDR1 KGHSH, CDR2 LQKENI. The CDR3 length is 15 residues. The V end was cut by 6 bases, the J end by 7 bases, with 18 bases between. The CDR3 DNA sequence: TGTGCCAGCTCCGACCGGGGCCTCTTCGGTGAAAAACTGTTTTTT. Translation: CASSDRGLFGEKLFF.

The chain carries TRBV28 and TRBJ2-1; 9 positions match TRBD2. The CDR3 is made up of 18 amino acids. Trimming cost V 6 bases and J 5 bases; bases outside gene matches: 17. Germline CDR1 and CDR2: MDHEN and SYDVKM. The CDR3 DNA sequence: TGTGCCAGCAGCTCCCATCCACTGCCGGGACTAGCCGACAATGAGCAGTTCTTC. Protein product: CASSSHPLPGLADNEQFF.

This chain joins TRBV12-3 or TRBV12-4 and TRBJ1-2; no reliable D call. The CDR3 has 12 residues. V lost 3 bases, J lost 4 bases, and 6 bases lay in between. The CDR3 DNA reads as TGTGCCAGCAGTTTTGCAGGCTATGGCTACACCTTC. It specifies CASSFAGYGYTF.

The V call is TRBV20-1, the J call TRBJ2-5; D remains unclear. Germline values: CDR1 DFQATT, CDR2 SNEGSKA (reference sequence). V was shortened by 2 bases and J by 2 bases, with 9 bases between the two germline ends. CDR3 length equals 13 residues. CDR3 DNA: TGCAGTGCTAGATTCCAATTACAAGAGACCCAGTACTTC. It codes for CSARFQLQETQYF.

In its sample, this clonotype was seen many times. V gene TRBV12-3 or TRBV12-4 combines with J gene TRBJ2-7; D might be TRBD1 (6 bases). Deletions cut 6 bases from V and 11 bases from J, with 14 bases between. The CDR3 length is 11 residues. CDR3 sequence: CASRSQGSEYF. The CDR3 DNA reads TGTGCCAGCAGGTCACAGGGATCGGAGTACTTC.

This rearrangement joins TRBV4-1 to TRBJ2-4; D remains unclear. Germline values: CDR1 MGHRA, CDR2 YSYEKL. With 1 base removed from V and 0 bases from J, the gap between germline ends came to 16 bases. The CDR3 totals 18 residues. DNA for the CDR3: TGCGCCAGCAGCCAAGGGACCGCAAAAGGTAGAGCCAAAAACATTCAGTACTTC. Its protein is CASSQGTAKGRAKNIQYF.

V usage is TRBV6-6 and J usage is TRBJ2-3, with D unresolved. Germline CDR1 MNHNY, CDR2 SVGAGI (reference sequence). The ends were cut back, 3 bases at V and 2 bases at J, with 15 bases in the middle. The CDR3 totals 16 residues. This chain's CDR3 is CASSYGPGWTTDTQYF. The CDR3 DNA sequence: TGTGCCAGCAGTTATGGGCCCGGCTGGACCACAGATACGCAGTATTTT.

The chain is built from TRBV12-3 or TRBV12-4 and TRBJ2-3; D unclear. V was pared by 7 bases and J by 4 bases, with 15 bases between. The CDR3 length is 14 residues. In nucleotides, the CDR3 is TGTGCCAGCACCCCAAAGGCAGGCGCAGATACGCAGTATTTT. This encodes CASTPKAGADTQYF.

This clonotype showed up just a few times. The rearrangement uses TRBV5-4 and TRBJ2-7, with 12 nucleotides matching TRBD2. J lost 2 bases, V lost 4 bases, and 7 bases had no gene match. The V gene's germline CDR1 is SGHNT and CDR2 YYREEE (reference sequence). The CDR3 spans 16 residues. The CDR3 loop is CASSPGTSGRPYEQYF. In nucleotides, the CDR3 is TGTGCCAGCAGCCCCGGGACTAGCGGGCGCCCCTACGAGCAGTACTTC.

The gene calls are TRBV12-3 or TRBV12-4 and TRBJ1-1; D uncertain. V lost 3 bases, J lost 3 bases, and 11 bases lay in between. The CDR3 sequence is 14 residues long. The CDR3 sequence is CASSFRGLHTEAFF. The DNA of the CDR3 is TGTGCCAGCAGTTTTCGTGGGCTGCACACTGAAGCTTTCTTT.

The sample holds a few counts of this clonotype. The chain has TRBV5-1 and TRBJ1-1, with 7 bases lining up with TRBD1. In germline, CDR1 is SGHRS, CDR2 YFSETQ. The CDR3 length is 14 residues. V gave up 4 bases and J gave up 2 bases; unmatched junction bases: 5. CDR3 DNA sequence: TGCGCCAGCAGCAAGGGACAGATTAACACTGAAGCTTTCTTT. This sequence encodes CASSKGQINTEAFF.

This clonotype was counted only a few times. The chain recombines TRBV6-1 with TRBJ1-1; a weak D match, TRBD1 (5 bases). Per the germline V gene, CDR1 is MNHNS and CDR2 is SASEGT. V lost 7 bases to trimming and J lost 5 bases, with 29 bases between them. The CDR3 is 18 residues long. The CDR3 sequence: CASNATGRGSGRGTEAFF. As DNA, the CDR3 is TGTGCCAGCAACGCCACCGGGCGGGGGTCTGGGCGAGGTACTGAAGCTTTCTTT.

The rearrangement joins TRBV10-2 to TRBJ2-1; the match to TRBD2 covers 8 bases. The CDR3 is 16 amino acids. J gave up 8 bases and V 3 bases, and 12 bases lay outside the gene matches. Germline V lookup: CDR1 WSHSY, CDR2 SAAADI. CDR3 residues: CASSDRAASGLDEQFF. In nucleotides, the CDR3 is TGCGCCAGCAGTGATCGGGCGGCTAGCGGGCTGGATGAGCAGTTCTTC.

The chain is built from TRBV5-1 and TRBJ2-3; 7 nucleotides align to TRBD2. Losses at the gene ends were 6 bases for V and 2 bases for J; bases not matched to a gene: 12. In germline, CDR1 is SGHRS, CDR2 YFSETQ. This CDR3 comprises 16 residues. The CDR3 DNA sequence: TGCGCCAGCAAAAAGGATCGGCTAGCGGCCACAGATACGCAGTATTTT. This gives the protein CASKKDRLAATDTQYF. Full variable domain (remainder filled in from reference TRBV5-1 and TRBJ2-3): KAGVTQTPRYLIKTRGQQVTLSCSPISGHRSVSWYQQTPGQGLQFLFEYFSETQRNKGNFPGRFSGRQFSNSRSEMNVSTLELGDSALYLCASKKDRLAATDTQYFGPGTRLTVL.

The chain is built from TRBV7-6 and TRBJ2-5; 8 nucleotides align to TRBD1. The germline V gene encodes CDR1 SGHVS and CDR2 FNYEAQ. The CDR3 runs 15 residues. Losses at the gene ends were 4 bases for V and 1 base for J; bases not matched to a gene: 5. In DNA, the CDR3 is TGTGCCAGCAGCTCAGGGGGCCTAATCCAAGAGACCCAGTACTTC. The encoded protein is CASSSGGLIQETQYF.

The chain joins TRBV11-1 to TRBJ2-3; D is ambiguous. V was shortened by 7 bases and J by 1 base, with 9 bases between the two germline ends. Germline CDR1 is SGHAT and CDR2 is FQDESV (reference sequence). This CDR3 comprises 13 residues. The CDR3 region is CASTSPRTDTQYF. The CDR3 region has the DNA TGTGCCAGCACGAGCCCACGCACAGATACGCAGTATTTT.

This clonotype appeared many times. An end of the junction differs from the germline gene, which may be a read error. V usage is TRBV12-3 or TRBV12-4 and J usage is TRBJ1-1; D remains unclear. CDR3 length: 14 amino acids. The CDR3, as DNA: TGCGCCAGCAGCTTGGGTACAGCGAACACTGAAGCTTTCTTT. It yields the protein CASSLGTANTEAFF.

The table lists this clonotype with a few counts. The chain is built from TRBV11-2 and TRBJ2-1, with 7 bases identical to TRBD2. V lost 0 bases to trimming and J lost 0 bases; unmatched junction nucleotides: 5. CDR3 length: 17 residues. The germline gives CDR1 SGHAT, CDR2 FQNNGV. The CDR3 DNA sequence: TGTGCCAGCAGCTTAGATCGAAGCGGGGTCTCCTACAATGAGCAGTTCTTC. Translation: CASSLDRSGVSYNEQFF.